The 14 T cell receptor beta chains reported below all come from one sample, sequenced in a study of cytomegalovirus exposure and HLA in healthy donors. Researchers ran the PCR with 60 Vbeta and 13 Jbeta primers. Repertoires were generated with immunoSEQ multiplex PCR, while TCRdb's copy carries only in-frame clones and drops some. In all, the sample yields 100,000 to 150,000 clones. Specimen: PBMCs. The receptors were sampled from a woman in her thirties or forties in good health and CMV-seronegative.

The V and J genes are TRBV7-9 and TRBJ2-1; 8 bases fit TRBD1. V trimming: 0 bases; J trimming: 3 bases; junction bases outside the gene matches: 4. The CDR3 extends over 16 amino acids. Germline CDR1 SEHNR, CDR2 FQNEAQ (reference sequence). The DNA for the CDR3 is TGTGCCAGCAGCTTAGCGACGGACAGGGACTACAATGAGCAGTTCTTC. It specifies CASSLATDRDYNEQFF. Full variable domain (remainder filled in from reference TRBV7-9 and TRBJ2-1): DTGVSQNPRHKITKRGQNVTFRCDPISEHNRLYWYRQTLGQGPEFLTYFQNEAQLEKSRLLSDRFSAERPKGSFSTLEIQRTEQGDSAMYLCASSLATDRDYNEQFFGPGTRLTVL.

CDR3 sequence (DNA): TGTGCCAGCAGTTCGACCGGGACTAGCGGGGGCTACGAGCAGTACGTC. This translates into CASSSTGTSGGYEQYV. The chain combines TRBV28 with TRBJ2-7; 14 bases are shared with TRBD2. Germline loops: CDR1 MDHEN, CDR2 SYDVKM. J gave up 3 bases and V 4 bases, and 5 bases lay outside the gene matches. CDR3 length equals 16 residues.

The V gene is TRBV11-2, the J gene TRBJ1-2; D uncertain. The V end lost 1 base, the J end lost 8 bases, and 11 bases lay between the germline ends. Germline V lookup: CDR1 SGHAT, CDR2 FQNNGV. This CDR3 has 13 amino acids. CDR3 protein: CASSLGDGRGYTF. The DNA for the CDR3 is TGTGCCAGCAGCTTAGGTGACGGGAGGGGCTACACCTTC.

On this clone itself: Different DNA sequences within this sample yield the same CDR3. This chain joins TRBV28 and TRBJ2-6; D is unresolved. CDR3 length equals 15 residues. The V gene's germline CDR1 is MDHEN and CDR2 SYDVKM. The V and J ends lost 6 bases and 2 bases respectively, with 11 bases between them. CDR3 sequence reads: CASSFPAAGANVLTF. The CDR3 coding sequence is TGTGCCAGCAGCTTCCCGGCGGCTGGGGCCAACGTCCTGACTTTC. Drawing the rest from reference TRBV28 and TRBJ2-6, the complete variable domain is DVKVTQSSRYLVKRTGEKVFLECVQDMDHENMFWYRQDPGLGLRLIYFSYDVKMKEKGDIPEGYSVSREKKERFSLILESASTNQTSMYLCASSFPAAGANVLTFGAGSRLTVL.

This rearrangement joins TRBV5-6 to TRBJ1-4; TRBD1 matches at 7 bases. The CDR3 loop spans 13 amino acids. Germline assignment: CDR1 SGHDT and CDR2 YYEEEE. With 0 bases clipped from V and 11 bases from J, the junction kept 4 bases outside the gene matches. The CDR3 loop is CASSLGQGGKLFF. The CDR3 bases are TGTGCCAGCAGCTTGGGACAGGGTGGTAAACTGTTTTTT.

The chain employs TRBV19 and TRBJ2-6, with D uncertain. The V and J ends lost 4 bases and 1 base respectively, with 5 bases between them. Germline V gives CDR1 LNHDA, CDR2 SQIVND (reference sequence). This CDR3 spans 14 amino acids. The CDR3 DNA sequence: TGTGCCAGTAGTACAGGATCTGGGGCCAACGTCCTGACTTTC. It specifies CASSTGSGANVLTF.

The rearrangement uses TRBV4-3 and TRBJ2-6; D uncertain. The germline V and J ends were trimmed by 4 bases and 4 bases, with 5 bases remaining between them. The CDR3 extends over 13 amino acids. The germline V gene has CDR1 LGHNA and CDR2 YSLEER. CDR3 amino acids: CASSLSGANVLTF. CDR3 nucleotide sequence: TGCGCCAGCAGCCTCTCCGGGGCCAACGTCCTGACTTTC.

This chain joins TRBV7-2 and TRBJ2-1, with 7 bases matching TRBD1. Germline V gives CDR1 SGHTA, CDR2 FQGNSA. V shed 6 bases, J shed 1 base, and the junction held 6 bases outside the gene matches. CDR3 length: 15 residues. The CDR3: CASSPRQGSYNEQFF. CDR3 sequence (DNA): TGTGCCAGCAGTCCAAGACAGGGTTCCTACAATGAGCAGTTCTTC.

The V and J genes are TRBV27 and TRBJ1-2; possible D gene TRBD1, 6 bases. V was cut by 4 bases and J by 6 bases, with 15 bases left in between. This CDR3 has 14 residues. Germline V lookup: CDR1 MNHEY, CDR2 SMNVEV (reference sequence). The CDR3 sequence is CASSYLPTGNGYTF. Here the CDR3 DNA reads TGTGCCAGCAGTTACCTTCCTACAGGGAATGGCTACACCTTC.

Concerning this clone itself: Other DNA variants within this sample encode the same CDR3. The chain has TRBV29-1 and TRBJ1-6; 7 bases match TRBD1. Germline lookup yields CDR1 SQVTM and CDR2 ANQGSEA. The CDR3 consists of 14 residues. The V segment lost 6 bases and the J segment 7 bases; nucleotides outside the gene matches: 9. The DNA for the CDR3 is TGCAGCGTCAAAACGGGACAGAGCAATTCACCCCTCCACTTT. Amino acid sequence: CSVKTGQSNSPLHF.

The chain couples TRBV28 to TRBJ1-4, with TRBD1 identical over 7 bases. V lost 6 bases to trimming and J lost 2 bases; unmatched junction nucleotides: 6. Germline V gene sequence: CDR1 MDHEN, CDR2 SYDVKM. The CDR3 has 15 residues. CDR3 nucleotide sequence: TGTGCCAGCAGGTACTCAGGGGGTACTAATGAAAAACTGTTTTTT. Protein product: CASRYSGGTNEKLFF.

The V call is TRBV9, the J call TRBJ1-6; 8 bases agree with TRBD1. The ends lost 3 bases at V and 5 bases at J; junction bases unmatched: 4. This CDR3 has 15 amino acids. CDR1 and CDR2 from the germline V gene are SGDLS and YYNGEE. CDR3 DNA sequence: TGTGCCAGCAGCGGGGACAGGCGGGATAATTCACCCCTCCACTTT. Translated: CASSGDRRDNSPLHF.

This rearrangement joins TRBV4-3 to TRBJ2-1; a weak D match, TRBD2 (6 bases). Deletions cut 0 bases from V and 7 bases from J, with 16 bases between. The germline gives CDR1 LGHNA, CDR2 YSLEER. CDR3 length: 16 residues. The CDR3 region has the DNA TGCGCCAGCAGCCAAGATTTGGCTAGCGAAATGAATGAGCAGTTCTTC. It codes for CASSQDLASEMNEQFF.

The V and J genes are TRBV7-3 and TRBJ1-3; possible D gene TRBD1, 5 bases. Germline lookup yields CDR1 SGHTA and CDR2 FQGTGA. This CDR3 has 14 residues. Trimming cost V 3 bases and J 3 bases, with 9 bases left between them. CDR3 nucleotide sequence: TGTGCCAGCAGCTTGCAGGGAGGTGGAAACACCATATATTTT. Protein sequence: CASSLQGGGNTIYF.